The sequence of this T cell receptor (beta chain) was determined in a study of blood T cells in healthy people across ages. About the research overall: When template switching was applied, about one barcoded beta molecule was captured per two T cells.

This clonotype was seen repeatedly, ten times or more. Antigen specificity is unknown. The authors ran a second PCR of roughly 6 to 12 cycles using a sample-barcoded 5' primer and a J-beta primer mix. A 12-random-nucleotide template-switch adaptor tagged each cDNA molecule. TCRdb independently ran MiXCR on the 5' RACE reads; one entry per CDR3 protein. This sample carries roughly 1.7 million distinct CDR3 sequences, around 35% of them seen once, and the ten largest clones take approximately 11%. Broader study findings: No one knew whether donors had CMV, which possibly confounded expanded clonotype changes. With unsorted PBMCs, a conclusive comparison of naive versus antigen-experienced cells was not possible.

Sequenced material: blood. The origin of this receptor is a woman aged 25 to 45 in good health.

In DNA form, the CDR3 reads TGCAGCGTTCCCCGGGGGTACGGCTACACCTTC. Translated, it gives CSVPRGYGYTF. V usage is TRBV29-1 and J usage is TRBJ1-2, with D possibly TRBD1 on 5 matching bases. The CDR3 extends over 11 amino acids. V dropped 5 bases and J dropped 8 bases, with 12 bases sitting between them. CDR1 is SQVTM and CDR2 is ANQGSEA in the germline V gene.